This T cell receptor (beta chain) originates from a study of T cell changes during pregnancy in multiple sclerosis. Assay used: immunoSEQ multiplex PCR; TCRdb lists only in-frame clones, some missing. The sample yields tens of thousands of clones, 80% to 95% seen once. The specimen comprised CD8+ T cells from peripheral blood mononuclear cells, sampled in the second trimester of pregnancy. This clonotype was obtained from a female donor with multiple sclerosis, enrolled in a pregnancy study.

The CDR3 DNA reads as TGTGCCAGCAGTTCGGGACTAAAATTATACTACGAGCAGTACTTC. Translated, it gives CASSSGLKLYYEQYF. The chain is built from TRBV27 and TRBJ2-7; 7 bases are shared with TRBD2. The CDR3 has 15 residues. Losses at the gene ends were 4 bases for V and 3 bases for J; bases not matched to a gene: 9. Germline V gene sequence: CDR1 MNHEY, CDR2 SMNVEV (reference sequence).